Below are 11 T cell receptor beta chains sequenced from a single sample in a study of cytomegalovirus exposure and HLA in healthy donors. Researchers ran the PCR with 60 Vbeta and 13 Jbeta primers. Here immunoSEQ multiplex PCR was the method, and the copy in TCRdb shows in-frame clones only, minus some. The table lists some 100,000 clones, around three quarters of them singletons. Sample: PBMCs. These receptors all come from a female donor in good health and CMV-seropositive.

This clone was observed a few times. DNA for the CDR3: TGTGCCAGCTCAGGGGGAACTTCTGGGGCCAACGTCCTGACTTTC. It translates to CASSGGTSGANVLTF. The V gene is TRBV19, the J gene TRBJ2-6; 7 bases are a match to TRBD1. CDR3 length equals 15 residues. The germline gives CDR1 LNHDA, CDR2 SQIVND (reference sequence). V was pared by 9 bases and J by 1 base, with 6 bases of the junction left unmatched.

This sequence joins TRBV28 and TRBJ2-7; D is unresolved. With 6 bases removed from V and 2 bases from J, the gap between germline ends came to 8 bases. The germline V gene has CDR1 MDHEN and CDR2 SYDVKM. The CDR3 runs 12 residues. Here the CDR3 DNA reads TGTGCCAGCAGGTCGATAGCCTACGAGCAGTACTTC. Translation: CASRSIAYEQYF.

This sequence joins TRBV29-1 and TRBJ1-2; D gene uncertain. CDR1 and CDR2 from the germline V gene are SQVTM and ANQGSEA. The CDR3 sequence is 14 residues long. Trimming took off 3 bases at V and 3 bases at J, with 14 bases between the two ends. The CDR3 region has the DNA TGCAGCGTTGATCAACGCAGGTCCTACTATGGCTACACCTTC. Translated, it gives CSVDQRRSYYGYTF.

The genes are TRBV19 and TRBJ1-5; D possibly corresponds to TRBD1 (6 bases). Germline V gives CDR1 LNHDA, CDR2 SQIVND (reference sequence). V shed 3 bases and J shed 0 bases, with 9 bases lying between them. CDR3 length: 15 amino acids. CDR3 DNA sequence: TGTGCCAGTAGTATGGACAGAAATAGCAATCAGCCCCAGCATTTT. As protein: CASSMDRNSNQPQHF. Complete variable domain (other parts from reference TRBV19 and TRBJ1-5): DGGITQSPKYLFRKEGQNVTLSCEQNLNHDAMYWYRQDPGQGLRLIYYSQIVNDFQKGDIAEGYSVSREKKESFPLTVTSAQKNPTAFYLCASSMDRNSNQPQHFGDGTRLSIL.

The chain has TRBV27 and TRBJ2-3; 10 bases are shared with TRBD2. The CDR3 has 15 residues. V gave up 2 bases and J gave up 3 bases; unmatched junction bases: 2. Germline V lookup: CDR1 MNHEY, CDR2 SMNVEV (reference sequence). The CDR3 sequence: CASSLGLAATDTQYF. The DNA of the CDR3 is TGTGCCAGCAGTTTAGGACTAGCGGCGACAGATACGCAGTATTTT.

The chain recombines TRBV7-9 with TRBJ2-7, with D perhaps TRBD2 (6 bases). This CDR3 has 15 residues. Germline V CDR1 and CDR2: SEHNR, FQNEAQ (reference sequence). V was shortened by 4 bases and J by 5 bases, with 18 bases between the two germline ends. CDR3 nucleotides: TGTGCCAGCAGCTCCCCTATAGCGGTGCGGGACGAGCAGTACTTC. It translates to CASSSPIAVRDEQYF.

Comments on this clone: Relative to the germline gene, one junction end is altered; a read error may explain this. The chain links TRBV6-5 to TRBJ2-6, with D possibly TRBD2 on 7 matching bases. CDR1 is MNHEY and CDR2 is SVGAGI in the germline V gene. The CDR3 covers 16 residues. CDR3: CASSYWGRGGANGLTF. DNA for the CDR3: TGTGCCAGCAGTTATTGGGGCAGGGGAGGGGCCAACGGCCTGACTTTC.

The chain carries TRBV2 and TRBJ2-4; D not resolved. This CDR3 region has 15 residues. V lost 3 bases and J lost 0, with 9 bases in between. CDR1 is SNHLY and CDR2 is FYNNEI in the germline V gene. The CDR3 is CASSDGVIAKNIQYF. The CDR3 nucleotides are TGTGCCAGCAGTGACGGTGTAATAGCCAAAAACATTCAGTACTTC.

This clone was picked up one time. The CDR3 sequence is CASSARWTSPFNYGYTF. In DNA form, the CDR3 reads TGTGCCAGCAGCGCCCGCTGGACAAGCCCGTTTAACTATGGCTACACCTTC. The chain links TRBV21-1 to TRBJ1-2; the DNA was not compared with TRBD1, the D call given in the table. TRBV21-1 is recorded as a pseudogene. CDR3 length: 17 amino acids.

The chain uses TRBV5-1 and TRBJ2-1, with TRBD1 matching 8 bases. The CDR3 is 15 amino acids. V shed 0 bases and J 7 bases; nucleotides not matched to a gene: 6. Germline assignment: CDR1 SGHRS and CDR2 YFSETQ. CDR3 sequence (DNA): TGCGCCAGCAGCTTGGAAACACAGGGGGTAAATGAGCAGTTCTTC. As protein: CASSLETQGVNEQFF.

A note on this clone: Germline and junction disagree at one end, which may indicate a read error. The chain carries TRBV6-5 and TRBJ2-1; 8 bases are a match to TRBD2. The CDR3 totals 13 residues. In germline, CDR1 is MNHEY, CDR2 SVGAGI. The CDR3 DNA reads TGTGCCAGCGCTGCAGGGGATTTAGCGGGATACGTCTTC. Translating it yields CASAAGDLAGYVF.